Below, one T cell receptor beta chain is given with its context. Its antigen is unknown. The sample holds no much larger clone one base away, and base qualities are not on file. The immunoSEQ Assay, a bias-controlled multiplex PCR, was used to amplify TCRbeta CDR3 regions from genomic DNA. From the authors' description of their analysis: The number of nucleated cells in each sample was estimated from the amplification of reference gene primers within the assay. To quantify the absolute abundance of each unique TCRbeta CDR3 rearrangement, sequence reads were collapsed and filtered. For each sample, productive Simpson clonality was calculated as the square root of Simpson's diversity index over productive rearrangements. In TCRdb, the immuneACCESS table is reduced to in-frame sequences with V and J assigned. These tables do not hold every clone; where another copy was compared, an unresolved V gene accounts for under half, and the others remain unexplained. The V and J calls and the clone size are those of that table, but D and trimming were determined from the DNA. The sample has about 62,000 clones on record, approximately 90% of them singletons. The top ten clonotypes cover 1.3% of the sample.

V trim: 6 bases; J trim: 3 bases; unmatched bases: 9. According to the germline V gene, CDR1 reads MDHEN and CDR2 reads SYDVKM. From the cysteine through the phenylalanine, the CDR3 covers 15 amino acids. Only the CDR3 region is kept as DNA, spanning 45 bases read in frame from base 1. The data belong to a study of blood T cell repertoires in COVID-19 (dated by TCRdb to the early 2020s). In terms of the full investigation: Samples from collaborators originated in the United States, Italy and Spain and spanned both the acute and convalescent phases of COVID-19. The prospective study material was composed of cDNA or gDNA derived from T cells, B-cell-depleted T cells, or PBMCs. Subjects who had been exposed to COVID-19, were actively infected with it, or had recovered from it provided the deeply sampled blood TCRbeta repertoires that made up the dataset. The repertoires were released in a freely available public database meant as a resource for research on the immune response to SARS-CoV-2. The samples were drawn from the first 160 participants of the ongoing ImmuneRACE study and from under 1,500 subjects provided by 6 global collaborators. Sample metadata almost always included a de-identified subject ID, COVID-19 status, age in years and sex. HLA class I and class II types, where available, came from metadata supplied by the sample provider rather than from assay-based typing.

Overall results and qualifications from the work: The amount of clinical and demographic metadata varied by source and participant and was provided uncurated.

Each collaborating institution followed its own protocols to collect whole blood in K2EDTA tubes. For TCRbeta analysis, collaborator samples were shipped as frozen whole blood, as isolated PBMCs, or as DNA extracted from either sample type. Recombination linked TRBV28 to TRBJ2-7, with 9 bases in between that match TRBD2. This TCR was recovered from a woman of 80 years or more with acute or convalescent COVID-19. The sample was peripheral blood. At the DNA level, the sequence is TGTGCCAGCAGGTTGGGGGGGACTAGCAACTACGAGCAGTACTTC. Protein translation: CASRLGGTSNYEQYF.